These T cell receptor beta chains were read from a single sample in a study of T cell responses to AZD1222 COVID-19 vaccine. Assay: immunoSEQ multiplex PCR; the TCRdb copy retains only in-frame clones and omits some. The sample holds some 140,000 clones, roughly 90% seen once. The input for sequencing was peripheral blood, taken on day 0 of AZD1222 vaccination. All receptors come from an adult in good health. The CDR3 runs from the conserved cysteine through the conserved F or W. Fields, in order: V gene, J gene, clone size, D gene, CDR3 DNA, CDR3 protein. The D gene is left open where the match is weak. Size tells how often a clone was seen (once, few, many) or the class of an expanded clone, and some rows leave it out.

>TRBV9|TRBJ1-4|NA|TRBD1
TGTGCCAGCAGCCCTAGGGGGACAGAAGGTGAAAAACTGTTTTTT
CASSPRGTEGEKLFF
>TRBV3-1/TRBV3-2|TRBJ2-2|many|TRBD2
TGTGCCAGCAGCCCCTCAATGCTAGCGGGGAACACCGGGGAGCTGTTTTTT
CASSPSMLAGNTGELFF
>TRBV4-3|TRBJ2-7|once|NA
TGCGCCAGCAGCCACGGGACGGACGCCTCCTACGAGCAGTACTTC
CASSHGTDASYEQYF
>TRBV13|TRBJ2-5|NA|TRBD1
TGTGCCAGCAGCTCGGGCCCAGGGGGGACCCAGTACTTC
CASSSGPGGTQYF
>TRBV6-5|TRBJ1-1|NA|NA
TGTGCCAGCAGTTATGGCATTGAAGCTTTCTTT
CASSYGIEAFF
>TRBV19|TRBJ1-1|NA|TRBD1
TGTGCCAGTAGTAACCTCGACAGGGCCCACACTGAAGCTTTCTTT
CASSNLDRAHTEAFF
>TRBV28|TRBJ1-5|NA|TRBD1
TGTGCCAGCAGGTCCCCGACAGGGAGTCATCAGCCCCAGCATTTT
CASRSPTGSHQPQHF
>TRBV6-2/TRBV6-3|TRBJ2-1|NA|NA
TGTGCCAGCAGCCCGACTCGAAGCGAGCAGTTCTTC
CASSPTRSEQFF
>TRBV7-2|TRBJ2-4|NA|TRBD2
TGTGCCAGCAGCTTAGCGCCTGGCGGGGGGGCGTACATTCAGTACTTC
CASSLAPGGGAYIQYF
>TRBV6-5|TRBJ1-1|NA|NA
TGTGCCAGCACCAGAGAGAACATGAACACTGAAGCTTTCTTT
CASTRENMNTEAFF
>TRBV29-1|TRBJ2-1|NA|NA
TGCAGCGTGCAGGATTACAATGAGCAGTTCTTC
CSVQDYNEQFF
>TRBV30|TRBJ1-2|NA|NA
TGTGCCTGGAGTGTAAAGGGGGATTTTGGCTACACCTTC
CAWSVKGDFGYTF
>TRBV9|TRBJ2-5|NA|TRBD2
TGTGCCAGCAGCGTAGGGGGCGCTAGCGGGGGCCAAGAGACCCAGTACTTC
CASSVGGASGGQETQYF
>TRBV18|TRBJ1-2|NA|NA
TGTGCCAGCTCTCGAGACGATGGCTACACCTTC
CASSRDDGYTF
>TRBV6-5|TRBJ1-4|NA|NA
TGTGCCAGCAGTTACTACCCGAGGTCTGGCGAAAAACTGTTTTTT
CASSYYPRSGEKLFF
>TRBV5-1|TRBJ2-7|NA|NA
TGCGCCAGCCCCTCTTTGGTGTCTACGTTTTACGAGCAGTACTTC
CASPSLVSTFYEQYF
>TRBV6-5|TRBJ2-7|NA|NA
TGTGCCAGCAGTTACTCGCGAGGCCCGGAGTACTTC
CASSYSRGPEYF
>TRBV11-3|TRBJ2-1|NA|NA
TGTGCCAGCAGCTACCGACAGGACTCCTACAATGAGCAGTTCTTC
CASSYRQDSYNEQFF
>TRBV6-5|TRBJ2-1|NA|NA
TGTGCCAGCAGTTACCGTAATAGCTACAATGAGCAGTTCTTC
CASSYRNSYNEQFF
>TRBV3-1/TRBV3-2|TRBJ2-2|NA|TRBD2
TGTGCCAGCAGCCAAGGCGGCGGGAGGGCCACCGGGGAGCTGTTTTTT
CASSQGGGRATGELFF
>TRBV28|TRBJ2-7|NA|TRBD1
TGTGCCAGCAGTTTATGGGGGGACAGGGCCTACGAGCAGTACTTC
CASSLWGDRAYEQYF
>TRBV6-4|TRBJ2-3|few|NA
TGTGCCAGCAGTGACCGGCCCGGGCAAGATACGCAGTATTTT
CASSDRPGQDTQYF
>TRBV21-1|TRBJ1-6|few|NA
TGTGCCAGCAGCAATCGCCAGGGGGCGTGTTCACCCCTCCACTTT
CASSNRQGACSPLHF
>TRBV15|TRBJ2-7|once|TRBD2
TGTGCCACCAGCAGAGATTCTAGCGGGTCCTACGAGCAGTACTTC
CATSRDSSGSYEQYF
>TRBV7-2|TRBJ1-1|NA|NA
TGTGCCAGCAGCTTAGCTTTCTGGTCGCGGGGGAACACTGAAGCTTTCTTT
CASSLAFWSRGNTEAFF
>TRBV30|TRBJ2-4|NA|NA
TGTGCCTGGAGTCCGCCTCAGATTCCCAAAAACATTCAGTACTTC
CAWSPPQIPKNIQYF
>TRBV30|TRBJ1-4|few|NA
TGTGCCGGTAGGACTAATGAAAAACTGTTTTTT
CAGRTNEKLFF
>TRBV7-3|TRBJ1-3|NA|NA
TGTGCCAGCAGCTTGGCAGGGGCGGACACCATATATTTT
CASSLAGADTIYF
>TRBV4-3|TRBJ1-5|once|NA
TGCGCCAGCAGCCAACTTTTGGACGGGGATCAGCCCCAGCATTTT
CASSQLLDGDQPQHF
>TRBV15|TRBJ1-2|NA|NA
TGTGCCACCAGCAGACCACCGGGACACGACTATGGCTACACCTTC
CATSRPPGHDYGYTF
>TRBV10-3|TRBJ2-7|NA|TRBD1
TGTGCCATCAGTGACCCAAGACAGGGTAAGAACGAGCAGTACTTC
CAISDPRQGKNEQYF
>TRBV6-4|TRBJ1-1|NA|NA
TGTGCCAGCAGTTCAGGCCCGGGAACTGAAGCTTTCTTT
CASSSGPGTEAFF
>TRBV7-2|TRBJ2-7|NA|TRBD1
TGTGCCAGCAGCCCGGGACAGACGCAGGGCGAGCAGTACTTC
CASSPGQTQGEQYF
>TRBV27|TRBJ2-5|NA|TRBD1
TGTGCCAGCAGTTTATTCTTCGGGGCAGGGGGTGAGGAGACCCAGTACTTC
CASSLFFGAGGEETQYF
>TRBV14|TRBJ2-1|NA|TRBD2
TGTGCCAGCAGCCACCTACTAGCGGGGGGCCCCTACAATGAGCAGTTCTTC
CASSHLLAGGPYNEQFF
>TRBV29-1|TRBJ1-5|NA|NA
TGCAGCGTTTCAGGGGAGGGGCAGCCCCAGCATTTT
CSVSGEGQPQHF
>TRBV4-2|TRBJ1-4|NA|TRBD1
TGTGCCAGCAGCCAAGAAAAGGCGGGACAGAGGGATGAAAAACTGTTTTTT
CASSQEKAGQRDEKLFF
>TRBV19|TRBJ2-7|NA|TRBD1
TGTGCCAGTAGTGGACAACAGGGGGCCTCCTACGAGCAGTACTTC
CASSGQQGASYEQYF
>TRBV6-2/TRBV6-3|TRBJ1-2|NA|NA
TGTGCCAGCAGTTCAGACCGGGGCTACACCTTC
CASSSDRGYTF
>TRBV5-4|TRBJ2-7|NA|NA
TGTGCCAGCAGCACCCGGGGGAGTTACGAGCAGTACTTC
CASSTRGSYEQYF
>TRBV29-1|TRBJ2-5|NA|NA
TGCAGCGTTGAGCGACCTCTTGGGGAGACCCAGTACTTC
CSVERPLGETQYF
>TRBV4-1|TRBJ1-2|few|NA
TGCGCCAGCAGCCAAGAGCAGGGCTCCTCCTATGGCTACACCTTC
CASSQEQGSSYGYTF
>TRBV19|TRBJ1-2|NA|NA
TGTGCCAGTAATGGGATAGACAGGCCAACTAACTATGGCTACACCTTC
CASNGIDRPTNYGYTF
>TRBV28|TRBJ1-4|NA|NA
TGTGCCAGCAGCACCCCCCCTGATAAACTGTTTTTT
CASSTPPDKLFF
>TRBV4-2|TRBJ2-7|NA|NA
TGTGCCAGCAGCCCCGGACTCCCCGACGAGCAGTACTTC
CASSPGLPDEQYF
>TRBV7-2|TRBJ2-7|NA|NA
TGTGCCAGCAGCCCCCGCGGGCTTTCCTTCGCCGGCTACGAGCAGTACTTC
CASSPRGLSFAGYEQYF
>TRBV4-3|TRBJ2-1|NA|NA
TGCGCCAGCAGCCAAGATTTCTCCGGTTGGGAGCAGTTCTTC
CASSQDFSGWEQFF
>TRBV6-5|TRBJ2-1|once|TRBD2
TGTGCCAGCAGTTTCTGGCGGGGGGACTCCTACAATGAGCAGTTCTTC
CASSFWRGDSYNEQFF